This TCR beta chain stems from a study of human T cells and chemical hapten exposure. Study as a whole: Small volume differences among pooled libraries mainly caused per-sample TCR yield variation. Findings and limits, study-wide: Expanded TCRs clustered into significantly more large CDR3 similarity groups than controls, the analysis revealed. Sensitizing with DPC caused no change in TCRs above 1 in 1000 frequency.

There are 13 residues in the CDR3. Trimming pared 4 bases from V and 0 bases from J, leaving 4 bases between. Germline CDR1 and CDR2: SQVTM and ANQGSEA. Time point denoted: patch test 1, 2 weeks after DPC sensitization. Specified treatment: therapeutic diphenylcyclopropenone sensitization with weekly scalp DPC. Library construction involved attaching unique molecular identifiers to individual cDNA molecules, which allowed quantitative, reproducible TCR counting. TCRdb independently ran MiXCR on the RACE reads; one entry per CDR3 protein. The table has under 150,000 distinct CDR3 sequences, around 10% seen once. As for this clonotype: The antigen remains undetermined.

Sequencing was performed on whole blood, taken in connection with sensitization to the hapten diphenylcyclopropenone (DPC). The chain recombines TRBV29-1 with TRBJ2-6; no firm D call. This clonotype was obtained from a woman between 45 and 65 years old with alopecia areata. Some clones in this sample may be carry-over from other donors' samples. CDR3: CSVVHSGANVLTF. The CDR3 nucleotides are TGCAGCGTTGTCCACTCTGGGGCCAACGTCCTGACTTTC.